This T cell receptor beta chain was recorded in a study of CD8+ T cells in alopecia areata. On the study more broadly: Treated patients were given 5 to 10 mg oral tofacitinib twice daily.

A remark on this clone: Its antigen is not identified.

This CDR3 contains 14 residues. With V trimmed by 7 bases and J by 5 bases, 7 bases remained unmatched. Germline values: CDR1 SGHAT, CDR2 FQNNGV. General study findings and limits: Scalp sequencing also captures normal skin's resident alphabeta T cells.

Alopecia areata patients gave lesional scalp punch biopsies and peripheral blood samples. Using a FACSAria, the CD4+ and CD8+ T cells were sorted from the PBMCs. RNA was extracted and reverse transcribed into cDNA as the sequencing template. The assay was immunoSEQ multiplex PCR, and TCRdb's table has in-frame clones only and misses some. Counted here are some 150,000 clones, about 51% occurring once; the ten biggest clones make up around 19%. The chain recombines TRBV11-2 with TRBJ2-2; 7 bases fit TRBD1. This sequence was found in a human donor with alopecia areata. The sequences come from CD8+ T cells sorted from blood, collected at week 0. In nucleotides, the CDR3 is TGTGCCAGCACCGGGGACAGTGGGACCGGGGAGCTGTTTTTT. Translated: CASTGDSGTGELFF.